One sample yielded the 9 T cell receptor beta chains listed below, sequenced in a study of T cell changes during pregnancy in multiple sclerosis. Generated by immunoSEQ multiplex PCR, the TCRdb table keeps only in-frame clones and is missing some. This table has about 50,000 clones, about 91% appearing once. Material: CD8+ T cells from peripheral blood mononuclear cells, obtained after pregnancy. All receptors come from a female donor with multiple sclerosis, enrolled in a pregnancy study.

This rearrangement joins TRBV11-2 to TRBJ2-2; TRBD2 agrees at 7 bases. Germline trimming cut 5 bases from V and 5 bases from J; bases unmatched to any gene: 11. CDR3 size: 16 residues. Germline values: CDR1 SGHAT, CDR2 FQNNGV. Here the CDR3 reads CASSRPQRGETGELFF. In nucleotides, the CDR3 is TGTGCCAGCAGCCGCCCCCAGCGGGGAGAGACCGGGGAGCTGTTTTTT.

J is TRBJ2-3 and V is TRBV7-6; D possibly corresponds to TRBD1 (6 bases). There are 15 residues in the CDR3. The germline V gene encodes CDR1 SGHVS and CDR2 FNYEAQ. Trimming cost V 5 bases and J 2 bases, with 14 bases left between them. CDR3 nucleotide sequence: TGTGCCAGCAGCCGCTCAGGGGCCGACACAGATACGCAGTATTTT. It codes for CASSRSGADTDTQYF. Full variable domain (missing parts from reference TRBV7-6 and TRBJ2-3): GAGVSQSPRYKVTKRGQDVALRCDPISGHVSLYWYRQALGQGPEFLTYFNYEAQQDKSGLPNDRFSAERPEGSISTLTIQRTEQRDSAMYRCASSRSGADTDTQYFGPGTRLTVL.

The chain has TRBV19 and TRBJ2-7; tentative D call: TRBD2 (6 bases). Trimming shortened V by 5 bases and J by 6 bases, and 20 bases separated the two germline ends. CDR3 length: 15 amino acids. Per the germline V gene, CDR1 is LNHDA and CDR2 is SQIVND (reference sequence). This CDR3 reads CASSPLRGTYREQYF. Here the CDR3 DNA reads TGTGCCAGTAGTCCCTTACGGGGGACCTACCGCGAGCAGTACTTC.

The chain employs TRBV4-2 and TRBJ2-3, with TRBD2 identical over 12 bases. CDR3 size: 15 residues. Germline-derived CDR1 and CDR2 are LGHNA and YNFKEQ. Trimming cost V 3 bases and J 4 bases; bases outside gene matches: 2. Here the CDR3 reads CASSQTSGSADTQYF. The CDR3 nucleotides read TGTGCCAGCAGCCAGACTAGCGGGAGTGCAGATACGCAGTATTTT.

V usage is TRBV7-8 and J usage is TRBJ2-1; 12 bases fit TRBD2. Losses at the gene ends were 5 bases for V and 10 bases for J; bases not matched to a gene: 9. The germline CDR1 and CDR2 sequences are SGHVS and FQNEAQ. The CDR3 totals 15 residues. DNA of the CDR3: TGTGCCAGCAGCCGATTGACTAGCGGGAGTCCCGAGCAGTTCTTC. Translated: CASSRLTSGSPEQFF.

This clone has ten or more counts. The J gene is TRBJ2-7, the V gene TRBV6-1; 8 bases map to TRBD2. The CDR3 has 16 amino acids. Germline V gene lookup returns CDR1 MNHNS and CDR2 SASEGT. V was pared by 1 base and J by 2 bases, with 7 bases of the junction left unmatched. DNA of the CDR3: TGTGCCAGCAGTGAAGTTGAGGTAGCGGGGCCCTACGAGCAGTACTTC. It yields the protein CASSEVEVAGPYEQYF.

V usage is TRBV2 and J usage is TRBJ1-4; TRBD1 matches at 10 bases. Germline V gene sequence: CDR1 SNHLY, CDR2 FYNNEI. The ends lost 6 bases at V and 4 bases at J; junction bases unmatched: 11. CDR3 length: 17 amino acids. CDR3 coding DNA: TGTGCCAGCAGCACCAACGACAGGGGGCTCATTAATGAAAAACTGTTTTTT. It yields the protein CASSTNDRGLINEKLFF.

This sequence joins TRBV10-3 and TRBJ1-6, with a possible D match to TRBD1 (6 bases). Germline V gene lookup returns CDR1 ENHRY and CDR2 SYGVKD. The CDR3 is 14 amino acids. The ends were cut back, 8 bases at V and 6 bases at J, with 14 bases in the middle. CDR3 protein: CAIQGISPNSPLHF. CDR3 sequence (DNA): TGTGCCATCCAGGGGATTTCTCCTAATTCACCCCTCCACTTT.

The chain recombines TRBV4-2 with TRBJ2-1; 10 bases line up with TRBD2. Germline V gene sequence: CDR1 LGHNA, CDR2 YNFKEQ. The CDR3 contains 13 residues. With 3 bases clipped from V and 9 bases from J, the junction kept 2 bases outside the gene matches. CDR3 sequence: CASSQIAGGEQFF. The CDR3 coding sequence is TGTGCCAGCAGCCAGATAGCGGGGGGTGAGCAGTTCTTC.